This T cell receptor (beta chain) was obtained from a study of blood T cell repertoires in COVID-19. In the study overall: Material from acute and convalescent COVID-19 was sourced from the United States, Italy and Spain. The analysed material was cDNA or gDNA that came from T cells, B-cell-depleted T cells, or PBMCs.

Participants were placed into cohorts based on the clinical history they reported. Produced via immunoSEQ multiplex PCR; TCRdb's table is partial and in-frame only. The sample shows about 190,000 clones, roughly 84% of them seen only once. The CDR3 extends over 13 amino acids. Germline assignment: CDR1 SGHVS and CDR2 FQNEAQ. Between the trimmed V and J ends, which lost 0 bases and 13 bases, there was a span of 13 bases. The specimen sequenced was PBMCs or T cells enriched from blood (not recorded which). The genes are TRBV7-8 and TRBJ2-1, with a possible D match to TRBD1 (6 bases). This clonotype originated in a woman younger than 45 who had been exposed to COVID-19. The CDR3, as DNA: TGTGCCAGCAGCTTAGCGCGGACAGACTTCCAGTTCTTC. This codes for CASSLARTDFQFF.